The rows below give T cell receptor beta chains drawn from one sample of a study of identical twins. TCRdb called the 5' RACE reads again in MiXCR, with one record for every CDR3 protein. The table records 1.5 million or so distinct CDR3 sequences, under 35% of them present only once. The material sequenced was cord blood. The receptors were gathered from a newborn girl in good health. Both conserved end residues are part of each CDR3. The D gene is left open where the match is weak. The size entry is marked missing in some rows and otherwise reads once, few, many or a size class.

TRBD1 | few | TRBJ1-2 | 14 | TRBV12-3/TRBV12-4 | TGTGCCAGCAGGGAGGGACAGAGTAACTATGGCTACACCTTC | CASREGQSNYGYTF
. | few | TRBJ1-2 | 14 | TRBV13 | TGTGCCAGCAGCTTACGAGGGTTTGACTATGGCTACACCTTC | CASSLRGFDYGYTF
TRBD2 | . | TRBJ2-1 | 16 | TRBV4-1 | TGCGCCAGCAGCCAAACCTCAGGACTAGCCGGCGTTGAGCAGTTCTTC | CASSQTSGLAGVEQFF
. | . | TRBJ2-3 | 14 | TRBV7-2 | TGTGCCAGCAGCTTAGTGCGGACTAACAATGAGCAGTATTTT | CASSLVRTNNEQYF
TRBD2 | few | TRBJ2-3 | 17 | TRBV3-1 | TGTGCCAGCAGCCAAAGGCGACTAGCGGGGGGCACAGATACGCAGTATTTT | CASSQRRLAGGTDTQYF
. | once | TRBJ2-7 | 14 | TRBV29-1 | TGCGCCGCAGGGGGGCGTGGGCCACCCTACGAGCAGTACTTC | CAAGGRGPPYEQYF
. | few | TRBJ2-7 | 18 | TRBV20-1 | TGCAGTGCTAGTATAGGTGGTAGGCCACAAACTGTCTCCTACGAGCAGTACTTC | CSASIGGRPQTVSYEQYF
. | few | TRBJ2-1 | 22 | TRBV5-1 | TGCGCCAGCAGCTTGGCCCGTGGATTCGGCGGAACGGTGGCAGGGTCCTACAATGAGCAGTTCTTC | CASSLARGFGGTVAGSYNEQFF
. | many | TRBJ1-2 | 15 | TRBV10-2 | TGCGCCAGCAGTGAGATTCTCGGGCTTGGCTATGGCTACACCTTC | CASSEILGLGYGYTF
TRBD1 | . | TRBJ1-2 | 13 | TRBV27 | TGTGCCAGCTGGGACAGGGCAGACTATGGCTACACCTTC | CASWDRADYGYTF
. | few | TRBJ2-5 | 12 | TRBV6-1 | TGTGCCAGCAGTGGACATCGGGAGACCCAGTACTTC | CASSGHRETQYF
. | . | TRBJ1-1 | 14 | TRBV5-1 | TGCGCCAGCAGCCCTCAGGACAGTGGGAACCCCCCTTTCTTT | CASSPQDSGNPPFF
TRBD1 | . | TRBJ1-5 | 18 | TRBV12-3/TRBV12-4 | TGTGCCAGCAGTTTACCGGACAGGGGAGGTTATAGCAATCAGCCCCAGCATTTT | CASSLPDRGGYSNQPQHF
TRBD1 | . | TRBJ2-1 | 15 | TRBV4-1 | TGCGCCGGCAGCCAACAAGGGGGCTCCTCCTACGAGCAGTTCTTC | CAGSQQGGSSYEQFF
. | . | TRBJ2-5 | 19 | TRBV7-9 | TGTGCCAGCAGCTTTCGAGACAGGAAACTGAGTGGGAGGTACGGTGAGCAGTACTTC | CASSFRDRKLSGRYGEQYF
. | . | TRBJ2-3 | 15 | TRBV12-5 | TGTGCTAGTGGTCAGCGTTTGTGCCAGACAGATACGCAGTATTTT | CASGQRLCQTDTQYF
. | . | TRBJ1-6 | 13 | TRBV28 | TGTGCCAGCAGGGCCCGGCGGAATTCACCCCTCCACTTT | CASRARRNSPLHF
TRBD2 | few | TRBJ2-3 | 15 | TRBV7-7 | TGTGCTAGCAGCTTAGACCATACTAGCGCAGATACGCAGTATTTT | CASSLDHTSADTQYF
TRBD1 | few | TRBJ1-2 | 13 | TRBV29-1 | TGCAGCGTTGAAGCGGAGGCAGGGGGTGGCTACACCTTC | CSVEAEAGGGYTF
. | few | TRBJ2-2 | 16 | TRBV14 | TGTGCCAGCAGCCAAGTGGCTGGGGAGAACACCGGGGAGCTGTTTTTT | CASSQVAGENTGELFF
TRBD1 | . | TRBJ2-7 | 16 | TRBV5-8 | TGTGCCAGCAGCTCTGCTAAGACAGGGGGGTCCTACGAGCAGTACTTC | CASSSAKTGGSYEQYF
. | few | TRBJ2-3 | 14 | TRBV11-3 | TGTGCCAGCAGCTCCAGGGACGGTGCAGATACGCAGTATTTT | CASSSRDGADTQYF
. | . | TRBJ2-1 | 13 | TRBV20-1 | TGCAGTGCTAGAGAAGGTACATACAATGAGCAGTTCTTC | CSAREGTYNEQFF
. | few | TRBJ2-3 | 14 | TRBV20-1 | TGCAGTGCTAGCGAGCGGAAAAGGACAGATACGCAGTATTTT | CSASERKRTDTQYF
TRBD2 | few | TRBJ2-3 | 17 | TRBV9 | TGTGCCAGCAGCGAGTCCCCGCTAGCGGGGGGTTCAGATACGCAGTATTTT | CASSESPLAGGSDTQYF
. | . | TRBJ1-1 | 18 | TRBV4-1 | TGCGCCAGCAGCTTTCACCGAAGCGAGACAGGCCTGAACACTGGAGCTTTCTTT | CASSFHRSETGLNTGAFF
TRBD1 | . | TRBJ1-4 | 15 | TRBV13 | TGTGCCAGCAGCCGACTGACAGGGGGCAATGAAAAACTGTTTTTT | CASSRLTGGNEKLFF
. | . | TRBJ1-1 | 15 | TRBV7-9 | TGTGCCAGCAGCTTAGGTTCGGATTCCAACTCTGAAGCTTTCTTT | CASSLGSDSNSEAFF
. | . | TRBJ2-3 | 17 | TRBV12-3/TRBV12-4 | TGTGCCAGCAGTTTTCGTCCCGGGACTGGTATCCAAGATACGCAGTATTTT | CASSFRPGTGIQDTQYF
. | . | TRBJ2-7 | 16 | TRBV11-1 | TGTGCCAGCAGCTTAGAAGGGGCACCCTACTCCTACGAGCAGTACTTC | CASSLEGAPYSYEQYF
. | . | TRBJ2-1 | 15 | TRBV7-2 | TGTGCCAGCAGCTTAGGGCCGACAGTGAACACTGAGCAGTTCTTC | CASSLGPTVNTEQFF
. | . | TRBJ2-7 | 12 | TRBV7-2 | TGTGCCAGCAGCTTTCAGGCGGGCGAGCAGTACTTC | CASSFQAGEQYF
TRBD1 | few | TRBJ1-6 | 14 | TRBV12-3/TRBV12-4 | TGTGCCAGCAGACTCGGGACAGCCAATTCACCCCTCCACTTT | CASRLGTANSPLHF
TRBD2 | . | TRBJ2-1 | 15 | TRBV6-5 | TGTGCCAGCGGCGTGACTAGCGGTAACCACAATGAGCAGTTCTTC | CASGVTSGNHNEQFF
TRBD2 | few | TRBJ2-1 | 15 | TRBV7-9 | TGTGCCAGCAGCTTTAGCGGGAGGGCCGCAAATGAGCAGTTCTTC | CASSFSGRAANEQFF
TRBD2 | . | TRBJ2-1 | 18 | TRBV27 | TGTGCCAGCAGTTTAGAGGCCATTAGCGGGAGAGTCTACAATGAGCAGTTCTTC | CASSLEAISGRVYNEQFF
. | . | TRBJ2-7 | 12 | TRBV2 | TGTGCCAGCGTGCGGAAGCGAGATGAGCAGTACTTC | CASVRKRDEQYF
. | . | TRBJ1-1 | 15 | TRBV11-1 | TGTGCCGGCAGCCCGATGTCAGGGGCCGGCACTGAAGCTTTCTTT | CAGSPMSGAGTEAFF
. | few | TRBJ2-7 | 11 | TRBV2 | TGTGCCAGCAGTGATGGCCACGAGCAGTACTTC | CASSDGHEQYF
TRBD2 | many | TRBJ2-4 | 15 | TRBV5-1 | TGTGCCAGCAGCCCTAGCGGGGGGGCCAAAAACATTCAGTACTTC | CASSPSGGAKNIQYF
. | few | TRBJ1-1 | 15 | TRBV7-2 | TGTGCCAGCAGCTCTAGAGGGAGGGTGACCACTGAAGCTTTCTTT | CASSSRGRVTTEAFF
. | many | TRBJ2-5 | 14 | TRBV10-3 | TGTGCCATCAGTGGGTATCTTCAGCAAGAGACCCAGTACTTC | CAISGYLQQETQYF